One sample yielded the 29 T cell receptor beta chains listed below, sequenced in a study of T cells in narcolepsy. Method: immunoSEQ multiplex PCR; TCRdb's copy keeps in-frame clones and lacks some. The sample lists 15,000 to 20,000 clones; 70% to 90% were seen once. The sequenced sample consisted of memory (CD45RA-) CD4+ T cells from blood. These TCRs come from a human donor in good health.

The J gene is TRBJ2-3, the V gene TRBV5-4; 7 bases agree with TRBD1. Germline CDR1 SGHNT, CDR2 YYREEE (reference sequence). Trimming removed 0 bases from V and 2 bases from J; junction bases left unmatched: 3. The CDR3 length is 15 residues. Written as DNA, the CDR3 is TGTGCCAGCAGCTTGGCGACAGGGATCACAGATACGCAGTATTTT. Translating it yields CASSLATGITDTQYF.

V and J are TRBV10-3 and TRBJ2-1, with 12 nucleotides matching TRBD2. The length of the CDR3 is 16 residues. After removal of 4 bases from V and 5 bases from J, the junction contained 6 bases not matched to a gene. Germline V CDR1 and CDR2: ENHRY, SYGVKD. CDR3 nucleotides: TGTGCCATCAGTGCCGCGACTAGCGGGAGCGACAATGAGCAGTTCTTC. This gives the protein CAISAATSGSDNEQFF.

V and J are TRBV9 and TRBJ1-1; no definite D call. CDR1 SGDLS and CDR2 YYNGEE come from the germline V gene. The length of the CDR3 is 13 residues. The ends were cut back, 2 bases at V and 1 base at J, with 6 bases in the middle. The CDR3 here is CASSVGRNTEAFF. In DNA, the CDR3 is TGTGCCAGCAGCGTGGGCAGGAACACTGAAGCTTTCTTT.

The count of this clone is one. The chain employs TRBV4-3 and TRBJ2-3; D possibly corresponds to TRBD2 (5 bases). V shed 2 bases and J shed 5 bases, with 11 bases lying between them. The V gene's germline CDR1 is LGHNA and CDR2 YSLEER. CDR3 length: 14 residues. The chain's CDR3 is CASSQNSREDTQYF. The CDR3 coding sequence is TGCGCCAGCAGCCAAAACTCCCGGGAAGATACGCAGTATTTT.

The V and J genes are TRBV5-1 and TRBJ2-5, with 13 nucleotides matching TRBD2. The J call is uncertain, as TRBJ2-7 better fits the DNA end. CDR1 and CDR2 (germline): SGHRS, YFSETQ. The CDR3 consists of 17 residues. The CDR3 is CASSLGGLAGSRNEQYF. In nucleotides, the CDR3 is TGCGCCAGCAGCTTGGGGGGACTAGCGGGGTCGCGGAACGAGCAGTACTTC.

V and J are TRBV7-2 and TRBJ1-6, with D perhaps TRBD1 (5 bases). The CDR3 runs to 14 residues. V was cut by 2 bases and J by 14 bases, with 16 bases left in between. Germline values: CDR1 SGHTA, CDR2 FQGNSA. The CDR3 is CASSLFGGTPTLHF. In nucleotides, the CDR3 is TGTGCCAGCAGCTTATTCGGCGGGACTCCAACCCTCCACTTT.

The chain combines TRBV7-8 with TRBJ1-3; D gene uncertain. The ends were cut back, 1 base at V and 0 bases at J, with 13 bases in the middle. The CDR3 length is 17 residues. Germline CDR1 reads SGHVS; CDR2 reads FQNEAQ. The CDR3 region has the DNA TGTGCCAGCAGCTTAGGGAGGGCTACCTTCTCTGGAAACACCATATATTTT. This encodes CASSLGRATFSGNTIYF.

The V gene is TRBV4-3, the J gene TRBJ2-6; D unresolved. This CDR3 region has 14 residues. V gave up 2 bases and J gave up 4 bases, with 6 bases separating them. Looked up from germline, CDR1 is LGHNA and CDR2 is YSLEER. Here the CDR3 reads CASSQRAGANVLTF. In nucleotides, the CDR3 is TGCGCCAGCAGCCAAAGAGCGGGGGCCAACGTCCTGACTTTC.

The chain couples TRBV7-2 to TRBJ2-2, with a weak D call TRBD1 (6 bases). In germline, CDR1 is SGHTA, CDR2 FQGNSA. The CDR3 consists of 15 residues. The V and J ends lost 6 bases and 6 bases respectively, with 17 bases between them. Here the CDR3 DNA reads TGTGCCAGCAGTCAGTTCAGGGGCCTAGCCGGGGAGCTGTTTTTT. It is translated as CASSQFRGLAGELFF.

The genes are TRBV9 and TRBJ2-2, with 11 bases that match TRBD1. The CDR3 spans 15 residues. The V gene's germline CDR1 is SGDLS and CDR2 YYNGEE. The V gene end was trimmed by 3 bases and the J gene end by 7 bases; junction bases not matched to a gene: 5. CDR3 residues: CASSAGQGAHGELFF. The CDR3 DNA is TGTGCCAGCAGCGCAGGACAGGGGGCGCACGGGGAGCTGTTTTTT.

This clone was seen more than once but under ten times. The same CDR3 can be traced to other DNA sequences in this sample. The chain couples TRBV5-1 to TRBJ2-2, with TRBD2 matching 8 bases. CDR3 length equals 13 residues. The V gene's germline CDR1 is SGHRS and CDR2 YFSETQ. J was trimmed by 6 bases and V by 7 bases; bases with no gene match: 5. CDR3 in amino acids: CASRGGAPGELFF. CDR3 sequence (DNA): TGCGCCAGCCGGGGGGGGGCCCCCGGGGAGCTGTTTTTT.

V gene TRBV19 combines with J gene TRBJ1-6; D is unclear. V lost 3 bases, J lost 8 bases, and 8 bases lay in between. Germline V gives CDR1 LNHDA, CDR2 SQIVND (reference sequence). The CDR3 contains 13 residues. In DNA form, the CDR3 reads TGTGCCAGTAGTATGTTCTTTGATTCACCCCTCCACTTT. Translating gives CASSMFFDSPLHF. Combining the CDR3 with reference TRBV19 and TRBJ1-6 gives the whole variable domain DGGITQSPKYLFRKEGQNVTLSCEQNLNHDAMYWYRQDPGQGLRLIYYSQIVNDFQKGDIAEGYSVSREKKESFPLTVTSAQKNPTAFYLCASSMFFDSPLHFGNGTRLTVT.

The genes are TRBV11-2 and TRBJ2-1; D remains unclear. CDR1 is SGHAT and CDR2 is FQNNGV in the germline V gene. The CDR3 has 14 amino acids. Deletions cut 6 bases from V and 2 bases from J, with 11 bases between. In DNA, the CDR3 is TGTGCCAGCAGAACGACAAGGACCTACAATGAGCAGTTCTTC. Protein product: CASRTTRTYNEQFF.

This clone was seen more than once but under ten times. The J gene is TRBJ1-1, the V gene TRBV2; no clear D gene. The CDR3 runs 13 residues. Per germline, CDR1 SNHLY and CDR2 FYNNEI. Trimming stripped 9 bases from V and 5 bases from J, with 16 bases between. The CDR3 spells CASLAPPGTEAFF. In DNA, the CDR3 is TGTGCCAGTCTGGCACCGCCGGGAACTGAAGCTTTCTTT.

Remarks on this clone: Other DNA sequences in this specimen translate into the identical CDR3. This sequence joins TRBV6-6 and TRBJ1-5; 9 nucleotides match TRBD1. The CDR3 has 15 amino acids. V gave up 6 bases and J gave up 4 bases; unmatched junction bases: 7. Germline assignment: CDR1 MNHNY and CDR2 SVGAGI (reference sequence). Here the CDR3 reads CASSSPGQGNQPQHF. CDR3 coding DNA: TGTGCCAGCAGCTCTCCGGGACAGGGAAATCAGCCCCAGCATTTT.

This clone has just a few counts. The V call is TRBV11-2, the J call TRBJ1-5; D gene uncertain. Germline loops: CDR1 SGHAT, CDR2 FQNNGV. Trimming shortened V by 2 bases and J by 2 bases, and 7 bases separated the two germline ends. This CDR3 contains 14 residues. The CDR3 here is CASSLIGGNQPQHF. As DNA, the CDR3 is TGTGCCAGCAGCTTAATAGGCGGCAATCAGCCCCAGCATTTT.

CDR3 nucleotide sequence: TGTGCCAGCAGCTTGGCGGGGACAGGAGGACAGCCCCAGCATTTT. Protein product: CASSLAGTGGQPQHF. The chain employs TRBV5-6 and TRBJ1-5, with TRBD1 matching 8 bases. The CDR3 loop spans 15 amino acids. CDR1 and CDR2 (germline): SGHDT, YYEEEE. Unmatched junction bases numbered 6, after V lost 0 bases and J lost 7 bases.

The V and J genes are TRBV11-2 and TRBJ2-5; possible D gene TRBD2, 5 bases. This CDR3 has 14 residues. Trimming pared 1 base from V and 5 bases from J, leaving 11 bases between. From germline, CDR1 is SGHAT and CDR2 FQNNGV. Here the CDR3 DNA reads TGTGCCAGCAGCTTAGGGACGGAGGTCGAGACCCAGTACTTC. It is translated as CASSLGTEVETQYF.

Here the CDR3 reads CASSYSERYTDTQYF. Written as DNA, the CDR3 is TGTGCCAGCAGTTACTCCGAAAGATACACAGATACGCAGTATTTT. The chain recombines TRBV6-6 with TRBJ2-3; D is unclear. The germline V gene has CDR1 MNHNY and CDR2 SVGAGI (reference sequence). This CDR3 has 15 residues. Trimming left V 0 bases short and J 2 bases short, with 9 bases between.

The V and J genes are TRBV19 and TRBJ2-1; 7 bases agree with TRBD1. The germline CDR1 and CDR2 sequences are LNHDA and SQIVND (reference sequence). V dropped 3 bases and J dropped 10; count of bases not matched to a gene: 15. The CDR3 spans 16 residues. The CDR3 spells CASSISTGRILREQFF. CDR3 in DNA: TGTGCCAGTAGTATCTCGACAGGGAGAATCCTACGGGAGCAGTTCTTC.

V gene TRBV30 combines with J gene TRBJ1-4; D is unresolved. The length of the CDR3 is 13 residues. V gave up 0 bases and J gave up 6 bases, with 8 bases separating them. Germline-derived CDR1 and CDR2 are GTSNPN and SVGIG (reference sequence). CDR3 DNA: TGTGCCTGGAGTGTACACTTCGATGAAAAACTGTTTTTT. Its protein is CAWSVHFDEKLFF.

This clone has only one observation. The chain recombines TRBV7-2 with TRBJ1-1, with D unresolved. This CDR3 is built from 17 residues. V shed 2 bases and J shed 1 base, with 17 bases lying between them. Germline-derived CDR1 and CDR2 are SGHTA and FQGNSA. Here the CDR3 reads CASSLILGRGGNTEAFF. The CDR3 region has the DNA TGTGCCAGCAGCTTAATCCTCGGTCGGGGAGGGAACACTGAAGCTTTCTTT. Based on the CDR3 plus reference TRBV7-2 and TRBJ1-1, the full variable domain is GAGVSQSPSNKVTEKGKDVELRCDPISGHTALYWYRQSLGQGLEFLIYFQGNSAPDKSGLPSDRFSAERTGGSVSTLTIQRTQQEDSAVYLCASSLILGRGGNTEAFFGQGTRLTVV.

The chain is built from TRBV7-9 and TRBJ2-5, with D unresolved. The better agreement between TRBJ2-7 and the DNA end casts doubt on the J call. Germline loops: CDR1 SEHNR, CDR2 FQNEAQ (reference sequence). CDR3 length: 11 residues. The CDR3 sequence: CASSSTYEQYF. The CDR3 nucleotides are TGTGCCAGCAGCTCCACCTACGAGCAGTACTTC.

The chain recombines TRBV30 with TRBJ1-4; TRBD1 is a possible D gene (6 bases). This CDR3 spans 13 amino acids. V was pared by 2 bases and J by 6 bases, with 10 bases between. Germline CDR1 is GTSNPN and CDR2 is SVGIG (reference sequence). CDR3 sequence reads: CAWSRQGHEKLFF. CDR3 in DNA: TGTGCCTGGAGTAGGCAGGGGCATGAAAAACTGTTTTTT. The full variable domain, completed using reference TRBV30 and TRBJ1-4, is SQTIHQWPATLVQPVGSPLSLECTVEGTSNPNLYWYRQAAGRGLQLLFYSVGIGQISSEVPQNLSASRPQDRQFILSSKKLLLSDSGFYLCAWSRQGHEKLFFGSGTQLSVL.

The chain links TRBV4-3 to TRBJ2-3, with 12 nucleotides matching TRBD2. CDR1 and CDR2 from the germline V gene are LGHNA and YSLEER. This CDR3 is built from 16 residues. J lost 6 bases, V lost 3 bases, and 7 bases had no gene match. The DNA for the CDR3 is TGCGCCAGCAGCCAGCAGACTAGCGGGAGTTCGGATACGCAGTATTTT. Translated: CASSQQTSGSSDTQYF.

This clone was seen a few times. The rearrangement links TRBV5-8 to TRBJ2-1, with 9 bases aligning to TRBD2. Germline V lookup: CDR1 SGHTS, CDR2 YDEGEE. With 0 bases clipped from V and 0 bases from J, the junction kept 1 base outside the gene matches. The CDR3 has 16 amino acids. For the CDR3, the DNA is TGTGCCAGCAGCTTGGGAGCGGGGGGCTCCTACAATGAGCAGTTCTTC. It is translated as CASSLGAGGSYNEQFF. The full variable domain, with the rest looked up from reference TRBV5-8 and TRBJ2-1, is EAGVTQSPTHLIKTRGQQATLRCSPISGHTSVYWYQQALGLGLQFLLWYDEGEERNRGNFPPRFSGRQFPNYSSELNVNALELEDSALYLCASSLGAGGSYNEQFFGPGTRLTVL.

This clone was found a few times. This chain uses TRBV4-3 with TRBJ1-1; possible D gene TRBD1, 5 bases. With 4 bases removed from V and 6 bases from J, the gap between germline ends came to 12 bases. The CDR3 loop spans 13 amino acids. CDR1 LGHNA and CDR2 YSLEER come from the germline V gene. The CDR3 protein is CASSRGGRAEAFF. The CDR3 nucleotides are TGCGCCAGCAGCCGGGGGGGACGGGCTGAAGCTTTCTTT.

The chain recombines TRBV7-3 with TRBJ1-1, with 8 bases aligning to TRBD1. There are 14 residues in the CDR3. CDR1 and CDR2 (germline): SGHTA, FQGTGA. The ends lost 5 bases at V and 3 bases at J; junction bases unmatched: 5. The CDR3 nucleotides read TGTGCCAGCAGCCCAGGACAGGGACACACTGAAGCTTTCTTT. Encoded protein: CASSPGQGHTEAFF.

The genes are TRBV15 and TRBJ1-4; 8 bases fit TRBD1. V lost 1 base, J lost 5 bases, and 6 bases stayed unmatched. Germline CDR1 is LNHNV and CDR2 is YYDKDF (reference sequence). There are 16 residues in the CDR3. The CDR3 DNA reads TGTGCCACCAGCAGAGGCATGACAGGGGCGAATGAAAAACTGTTTTTT. Translation: CATSRGMTGANEKLFF. Looking up the rest from reference TRBV15 and TRBJ1-4 gives the full variable domain: DAMVIQNPRYQVTQFGKPVTLSCSQTLNHNVMYWYQQKSSQAPKLLFHYYDKDFNNEADTPDNFQSRRPNTSFCFLDIRSPGLGDTAMYLCATSRGMTGANEKLFFGSGTQLSVL.